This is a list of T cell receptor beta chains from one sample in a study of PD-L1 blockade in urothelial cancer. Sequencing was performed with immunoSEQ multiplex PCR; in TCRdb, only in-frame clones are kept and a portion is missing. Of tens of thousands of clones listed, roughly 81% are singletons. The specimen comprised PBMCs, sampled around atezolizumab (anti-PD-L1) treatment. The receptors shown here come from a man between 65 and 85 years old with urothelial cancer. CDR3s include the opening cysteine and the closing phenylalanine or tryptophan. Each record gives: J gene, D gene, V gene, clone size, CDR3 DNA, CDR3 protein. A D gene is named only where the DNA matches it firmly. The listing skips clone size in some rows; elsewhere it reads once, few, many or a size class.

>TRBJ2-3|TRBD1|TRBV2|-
TGTGCCAGCAGCATTGACAGGGTAGATACGCAGTATTTT
CASSIDRVDTQYF
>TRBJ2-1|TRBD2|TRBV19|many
TGTGCCAGTAGTGTTACTAGCGGGGACTACAATGAGCAGTTCTTC
CASSVTSGDYNEQFF
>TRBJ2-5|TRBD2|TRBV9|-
TGTGCCAGCAGCGGCGGGGGAGAGACCCAGTACTTC
CASSGGGETQYF
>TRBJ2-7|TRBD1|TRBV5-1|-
TGCGCCAGCAGCTCGGGACAGGGTTCCTACGAGCAGTACTTC
CASSSGQGSYEQYF
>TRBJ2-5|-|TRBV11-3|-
TGTGCCAGCAGCTTAGGGCAGGCCCAAGAGACCCAGTACTTC
CASSLGQAQETQYF
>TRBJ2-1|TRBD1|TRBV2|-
TGTGCCAGCAGTCAAAAACAGGGGGACGATGAGCAGTTCTTC
CASSQKQGDDEQFF
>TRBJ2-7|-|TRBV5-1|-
TGCGCCAGCAGCACCGGACAGCCAGGTTACGAGCAGTACTTC
CASSTGQPGYEQYF
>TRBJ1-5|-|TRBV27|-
TGTGCCAGCAGTTTAACGGGGAGCAATCAGCCCCAGCATTTT
CASSLTGSNQPQHF
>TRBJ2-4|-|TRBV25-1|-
TGTGCCAGCAGTGGGGCGGGTGCCAAAAACATTCAGTACTTC
CASSGAGAKNIQYF
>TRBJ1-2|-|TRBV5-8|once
TGTGCCAGCAGCTTCGGTTCACCCTATGGCTACACCTTC
CASSFGSPYGYTF
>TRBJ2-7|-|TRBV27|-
TGTGCCAGCAGTTTACTACCTACTTTATCCGAGCAGTACTTC
CASSLLPTLSEQYF
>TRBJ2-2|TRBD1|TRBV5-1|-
TGCGCCAGCAGTAATGGACAGGGTACCACCGGGGAGCTGTTTTTT
CASSNGQGTTGELFF
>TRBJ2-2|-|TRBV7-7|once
TGTGCTAGCAGCACGCTCAGTGGGAGGAACACCGGGGAGCTGTTTTTT
CASSTLSGRNTGELFF
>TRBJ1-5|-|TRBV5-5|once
TGTGCCAGCAGCTTGAACGGGGGGGAGCCCCAGCATTTT
CASSLNGGEPQHF
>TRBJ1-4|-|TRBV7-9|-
TGTGCCAGCAATCTTAGAATAGATGAAAAACTGTTTTTT
CASNLRIDEKLFF
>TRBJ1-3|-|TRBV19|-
TGTGCCAGTAGTATAGGCCCCAGGGGTTCTGGAAACACCATATATTTT
CASSIGPRGSGNTIYF
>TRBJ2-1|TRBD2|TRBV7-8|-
TGTGCCAGCAGCTTCGGGACTAGCTTCGATGAGTACAATGAGCAGTTCTTC
CASSFGTSFDEYNEQFF
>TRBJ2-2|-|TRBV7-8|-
TGTGCCAGCAGCCTCGAAGGACAGACGAACACCGGGGAGCTGTTTTTT
CASSLEGQTNTGELFF
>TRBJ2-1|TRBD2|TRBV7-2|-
TGTGCCAGCAGCCGAGTCGGGGGTAGCGGGAGTGGTAATGAGCAGTTCTTC
CASSRVGGSGSGNEQFF
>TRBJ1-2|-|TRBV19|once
TGTGCCAGTAGTACCCCCGAGACTGTCTATGGCTACACCTTC
CASSTPETVYGYTF
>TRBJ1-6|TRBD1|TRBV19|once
TGTGCCAGTAGTATAGTAAGTCCAGGGGGCGATTCACCCCTCCACTTT
CASSIVSPGGDSPLHF
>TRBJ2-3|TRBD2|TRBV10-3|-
TGTGCCATCAGTGAGTCGGGGACTAGCGGGAGCCTGACAGATACGCAGTATTTT
CAISESGTSGSLTDTQYF
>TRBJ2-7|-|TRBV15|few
TGTGCCACCAGCAGCTTGACAGGTGACATCTCCTACGAGCAGTACTTC
CATSSLTGDISYEQYF
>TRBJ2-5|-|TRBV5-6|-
TGTGCCAGCAGCCAGACCCGGACTGGAGAGACCCAGTACTTC
CASSQTRTGETQYF
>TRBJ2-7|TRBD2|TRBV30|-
TGTGCCTGGAGTCTGAGCGGGAGCTCCTACGAGCAGTACTTC
CAWSLSGSSYEQYF
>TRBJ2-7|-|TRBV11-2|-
TGTGCCAGCAGCCATTACAGCTACGAGCAGTACTTC
CASSHYSYEQYF
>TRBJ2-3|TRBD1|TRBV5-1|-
TGCGCCAGCAACTTGGGGACAGGGGGGGGAGATACGCAGTATTTT
CASNLGTGGGDTQYF
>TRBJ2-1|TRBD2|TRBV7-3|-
TGTGCCAGCAGCTTAGCTAGCGGAAGCTCCTACAATGAGCAGTTCTTC
CASSLASGSSYNEQFF
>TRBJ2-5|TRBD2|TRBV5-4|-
TGTGCCAGCAGCTTGGCTAGCGGGGACCAAGAGACCCAGTACTTC
CASSLASGDQETQYF
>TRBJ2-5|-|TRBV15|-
TGTGCCACCAGCGCCTCGGGACAGGGCGGGGGGGAGACCCAGTACTTC
CATSASGQGGGETQYF
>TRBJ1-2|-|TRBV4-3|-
TGCGCCAGCAGCCCCCGGTCGACAGCCGCTAACTATGGCTACACCTTC
CASSPRSTAANYGYTF
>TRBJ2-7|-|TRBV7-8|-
TGTGCCAGCAGCCTACAGGGCCCGTCCTACGAGCAGTACTTC
CASSLQGPSYEQYF
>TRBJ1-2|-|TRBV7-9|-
TGTGCCAGCAGCCCCCAGGGAGGGAGCGGCTACACCTTC
CASSPQGGSGYTF
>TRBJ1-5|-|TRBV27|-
TGTGCCAGCAGTTCCACATATAGCAATCAGCCCCAGCATTTT
CASSSTYSNQPQHF
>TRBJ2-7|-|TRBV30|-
TGTGCCTGGAGTGTATTAAGGCAGGCTACCTACGAGCAGTACTTC
CAWSVLRQATYEQYF
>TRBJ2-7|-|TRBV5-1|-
TGCGCCAGCAGCCTAGATTACGAGCAGTACTTC
CASSLDYEQYF
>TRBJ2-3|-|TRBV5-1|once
TGCGCCAGCGGTCCCAGGCCGTCCACAGATACGCAGTATTTT
CASGPRPSTDTQYF
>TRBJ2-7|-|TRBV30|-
TGTGCCTGGAGTCAAACAGGGATTACCTACGAGCAGTACTTC
CAWSQTGITYEQYF
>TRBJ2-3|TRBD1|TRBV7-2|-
TGTGCCAGCAGCGCAACAGGGGGCGGCGATACGCAGTATTTT
CASSATGGGDTQYF
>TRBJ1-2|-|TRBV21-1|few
TGTGCCAGCAGCAAAAGGGGGACCACCCGCATTCCCGTCTATGGCTACACCTTC
CASSKRGTTRIPVYGYTF
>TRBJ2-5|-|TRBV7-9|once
TGTGCCAGCAGCTCGGGACAAGAGACCCAGTACTTC
CASSSGQETQYF
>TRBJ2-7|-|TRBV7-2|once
TGTGCCAGCAGCCCTCCCGGTCTCTACGAGCAGTACTTC
CASSPPGLYEQYF
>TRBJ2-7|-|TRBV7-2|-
TGTGCCAGCAGCTTAGATTACCTAGGAAAGTACGAGCAGTACTTC
CASSLDYLGKYEQYF
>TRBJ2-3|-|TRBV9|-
TGTGCCAGCAGCGTAGGACAGTCTAGCACAGATACGCAGTATTTT
CASSVGQSSTDTQYF
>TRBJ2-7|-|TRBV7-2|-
TGTGCCAGCAGCTTAAGGCGGGACTACGAGCAGTACTTC
CASSLRRDYEQYF